The 20 T cell receptor beta chains below were found in one sample sequenced in a study of T cells in narcolepsy. The assay was immunoSEQ multiplex PCR, and TCRdb's table has in-frame clones only and misses some. The table records 25,000 to 30,000 clones, around 84% of them present only once. The sample was memory (CD45RA-) CD4+ T cells from blood. These TCRs come from a human donor in good health.

DNA for the CDR3: TGCAGCGTTGGGTGGGACAGGGGAGGGAACATTCAGTACTTC. Translating it yields CSVGWDRGGNIQYF. The chain has TRBV29-1 and TRBJ2-4; the match to TRBD1 covers 10 bases. Germline V gives CDR1 SQVTM, CDR2 ANQGSEA. This CDR3 spans 14 amino acids. V dropped 4 bases and J dropped 7; count of bases not matched to a gene: 7.

The rearrangement uses TRBV29-1 and TRBJ1-3; perhaps TRBD1 as D (5 bases). CDR3 length: 16 residues. The V end lost 0 bases, the J end lost 0 bases, and 12 bases lay between the germline ends. CDR1 is SQVTM and CDR2 is ANQGSEA in the germline V gene. CDR3: CSVEDRGGSSGNTIYF. The CDR3 DNA sequence: TGCAGCGTTGAAGATCGGGGCGGGAGCTCTGGAAACACCATATATTTT. The variable domain in full, completed from reference TRBV29-1 and TRBJ1-3, reads SAVISQKPSRDICQRGTSLTIQCQVDSQVTMMFWYRQQPGQSLTLIATANQGSEATYESGFVIDKFPISRPNLTFSTLTVSNMSPEDSSIYLCSVEDRGGSSGNTIYFGEGSWLTVV.

The V and J genes are TRBV7-8 and TRBJ2-5; 12 nucleotides align to TRBD2. Per germline, CDR1 SGHVS and CDR2 FQNEAQ. Trimming at V came to 7 bases and at J to 5 bases, leaving 8 bases not matched to a gene. The CDR3 has 15 amino acids. Here the CDR3 DNA reads TGTGCCAGCACCCTCCGGACTAGCGGGGTGGAGACCCAGTACTTC. Translating gives CASTLRTSGVETQYF.

This clone was seen only once. The V gene is TRBV9, the J gene TRBJ2-7; 8 nucleotides line up with TRBD1. V dropped 4 bases and J dropped 3; count of bases not matched to a gene: 6. The germline V gene has CDR1 SGDLS and CDR2 YYNGEE. CDR3 length: 14 amino acids. The CDR3 reads CASSSQGEFYEQYF. The CDR3, as DNA: TGTGCCAGCAGCTCACAGGGGGAATTCTACGAGCAGTACTTC.

The chain couples TRBV7-9 to TRBJ2-5, with D unclear. Per germline, CDR1 SEHNR and CDR2 FQNEAQ (reference sequence). The CDR3 runs to 13 residues. V was clipped by 5 bases and J by 11 bases, with 18 bases between them. The CDR3, as DNA: TGTGCCAGCAGCGCCTTGGGCTTGAGCGAACAGTACTTC. This translates into CASSALGLSEQYF.

The chain links TRBV10-2 to TRBJ1-1, with TRBD1 as a possible D gene (6 bases). The CDR3 extends over 13 amino acids. Per germline, CDR1 WSHSY and CDR2 SAAADI. Trimming took 10 bases from V and 3 from J, leaving 15 bases between them. The chain's CDR3 is CATKGRGDTEAFF. CDR3 DNA: TGCGCCACTAAGGGGAGGGGGGACACTGAAGCTTTCTTT.

This chain joins TRBV2 and TRBJ1-5; the D gene is possibly TRBD1 (5 bases). Germline CDR1 SNHLY, CDR2 FYNNEI. This CDR3 has 15 amino acids. The V gene lost 3 bases and the J gene lost 8 bases, with 17 bases spanning the gap. The CDR3 DNA reads as TGTGCCAGCAGTGATCCGGGACGGCTTGTTGAGCCCCAGCATTTT. Amino acids: CASSDPGRLVEPQHF. Variable domain in full (rest from reference TRBV2 and TRBJ1-5): EPEVTQTPSHQVTQMGQEVILRCVPISNHLYFYWYRQILGQKVEFLVSFYNNEISEKSEIFDDQFSVERPDGSNFTLKIRSTKLEDSAMYFCASSDPGRLVEPQHFGDGTRLSIL.

V and J are TRBV18 and TRBJ2-7; 8 bases are a match to TRBD2. Trimming removed 4 bases from V and 2 bases from J; junction bases left unmatched: 7. The CDR3 length is 15 residues. From germline, CDR1 is KGHSH and CDR2 LQKENI. The CDR3 DNA is TGTGCCAGCTCACGGTCGGCGGGAGGACCCTACGAGCAGTACTTC. Translation: CASSRSAGGPYEQYF.

This clone showed up just a few times. The chain uses TRBV10-1 and TRBJ2-2; no clear D gene. Trimming removed 10 bases from V and 7 bases from J, with 10 bases in between. Germline CDR1 WNHNN, CDR2 SYGVQD (reference sequence). There are 11 residues in the CDR3. CDR3 amino acids: CATLWGGELFF. The CDR3 nucleotides read TGCGCCACCCTATGGGGCGGGGAGCTGTTTTTT.

The chain couples TRBV2 to TRBJ2-5, with D maybe TRBD2 (6 bases). CDR1 SNHLY and CDR2 FYNNEI come from the germline V gene. CDR3 length: 14 amino acids. V was trimmed by 3 bases and J by 4 bases, leaving 12 bases between them. CDR3 residues: CASSEDLGGETQYF. CDR3 DNA: TGTGCCAGCAGTGAGGATCTGGGGGGAGAGACCCAGTACTTC.

CDR3 loop: CASSEPTGGSSYEQYF. The CDR3 DNA sequence: TGTGCCAGCAGTGAGCCGACAGGGGGGAGCTCCTACGAGCAGTACTTC. The genes are TRBV6-1 and TRBJ2-7; 9 positions agree with TRBD1. The germline CDR1 and CDR2 sequences are MNHNS and SASEGT. With V trimmed by 3 bases and J by 0 bases, 6 bases remained unmatched. The CDR3 is 16 amino acids.

The rearrangement uses TRBV7-9 and TRBJ2-2; 7 nucleotides line up with TRBD2. The CDR3 runs to 16 residues. CDR1 is SEHNR, CDR2 FQNEAQ, per germline (reference sequence). The J segment lost 3 bases and the V segment lost 5 bases, leaving 9 bases of the junction unmatched. As DNA, the CDR3 is TGTGCCAGCAGCCCCAGAGGGAGGGTCGACACCGGGGAGCTGTTTTTT. Residues: CASSPRGRVDTGELFF.

J is TRBJ1-1 and V is TRBV15; 10 nucleotides line up with TRBD1. Looked up from germline, CDR1 is LNHNV and CDR2 is YYDKDF (reference sequence). The V gene end was trimmed by 3 bases and the J gene end by 4 bases; junction bases not matched to a gene: 8. CDR3 length equals 16 residues. CDR3 loop: CATSSTGTGEATEAFF. CDR3 nucleotide sequence: TGTGCCACCAGCAGTACCGGGACAGGGGAAGCCACTGAAGCTTTCTTT.

This clone was counted between two and nine times. The chain links TRBV9 to TRBJ1-1, with D unclear. This CDR3 region has 13 residues. The germline gives CDR1 SGDLS, CDR2 YYNGEE. V lost 4 bases, J lost 0 bases, and 7 bases lay in between. CDR3 sequence reads: CASSLTVNTEAFF. The CDR3 DNA is TGTGCCAGCAGCCTTACAGTGAACACTGAAGCTTTCTTT.

In this sample, this clone turned up a few times. The chain recombines TRBV19 with TRBJ2-6; TRBD2 might be the D (7 bases). Germline V lookup: CDR1 LNHDA, CDR2 SQIVND (reference sequence). Trimming took 8 bases from V and 0 from J, leaving 11 bases between them. The CDR3 contains 15 residues. The CDR3 spells CASGGGLSGANVLTF. CDR3 DNA: TGTGCCAGTGGGGGGGGCCTCTCTGGGGCCAACGTCCTGACTTTC. The variable domain in full, completed from reference TRBV19 and TRBJ2-6, reads DGGITQSPKYLFRKEGQNVTLSCEQNLNHDAMYWYRQDPGQGLRLIYYSQIVNDFQKGDIAEGYSVSREKKESFPLTVTSAQKNPTAFYLCASGGGLSGANVLTFGAGSRLTVL.

V usage is TRBV9 and J usage is TRBJ2-6; D remains ambiguous. The CDR3 covers 13 residues. Trimming took 2 bases from V and 4 from J, leaving 4 bases between them. CDR1 is SGDLS and CDR2 is YYNGEE in the germline V gene. CDR3 sequence reads: CASSVWGANVLTF. CDR3 nucleotide sequence: TGTGCCAGCAGCGTTTGGGGGGCCAACGTCCTGACTTTC.

The chain recombines TRBV6-6 with TRBJ2-2; weak D call: TRBD1 (5 bases). V was pared by 7 bases and J by 4 bases, with 10 bases between. The CDR3 is 13 residues long. Germline V gives CDR1 MNHNY, CDR2 SVGAGI (reference sequence). CDR3 sequence (DNA): TGTGCCAGCACCGCCCAGGGCACCGGGGAGCTGTTTTTT. Translating gives CASTAQGTGELFF.

A single count supports this clone. The chain recombines TRBV10-3 with TRBJ2-4, with D tentatively TRBD2 (5 bases). The CDR3 totals 15 residues. V dropped 3 bases and J dropped 7 bases, with 16 bases sitting between them. Germline V lookup: CDR1 ENHRY, CDR2 SYGVKD. Here the CDR3 reads CAISEGSGGMNIQYF. The CDR3 DNA sequence: TGTGCCATCAGTGAAGGCAGCGGAGGTATGAACATTCAGTACTTC.

This rearrangement joins TRBV7-8 to TRBJ2-1; D is undetermined. The CDR3 is 14 residues long. The germline CDR1 and CDR2 sequences are SGHVS and FQNEAQ. The ends were cut back, 6 bases at V and 6 bases at J, with 15 bases in the middle. In DNA form, the CDR3 reads TGTGCCAGCAGGGGAACCAGATCAGGCAATGAGCAGTTCTTC. Translating gives CASRGTRSGNEQFF.

The chain combines TRBV6-6 with TRBJ2-1, with 9 nucleotides matching TRBD2. V shed 2 bases and J 5 bases; nucleotides not matched to a gene: 1. In germline, CDR1 is MNHNY, CDR2 SVGAGI (reference sequence). CDR3 length: 14 amino acids. CDR3 sequence: CASSYPSGDNEQFF. In DNA, the CDR3 is TGTGCCAGCAGTTACCCTAGCGGGGACAATGAGCAGTTCTTC.